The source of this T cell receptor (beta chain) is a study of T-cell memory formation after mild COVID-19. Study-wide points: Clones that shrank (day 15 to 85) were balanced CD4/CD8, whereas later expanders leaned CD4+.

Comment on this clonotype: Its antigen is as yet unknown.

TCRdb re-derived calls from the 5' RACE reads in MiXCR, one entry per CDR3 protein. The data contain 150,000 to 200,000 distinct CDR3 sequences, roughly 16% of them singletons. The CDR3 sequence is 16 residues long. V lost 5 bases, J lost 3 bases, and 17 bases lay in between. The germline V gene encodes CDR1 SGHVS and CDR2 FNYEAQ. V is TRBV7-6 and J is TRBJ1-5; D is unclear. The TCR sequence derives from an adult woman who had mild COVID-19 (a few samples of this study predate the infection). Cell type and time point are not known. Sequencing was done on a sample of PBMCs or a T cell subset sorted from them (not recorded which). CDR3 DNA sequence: TGTGCCAGCAGCCCCGGGCCGGGGAGGGACAATCAGCCCCAGCATTTT. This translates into CASSPGPGRDNQPQHF.